A single sample is the source of the 9 T cell receptor beta chains below, sequenced in a study of neurological immune-mediated disorders. TCRdb independently ran MiXCR on the 5' RACE reads; one entry per CDR3 protein. The repertoire holds 50,000 to 70,000 distinct CDR3 sequences, 2% to 2.5% seen once, with approximately 3% in the top ten. Sequencing input: PBMCs. The receptor set was obtained from a man aged 50 to 59 with multiple sclerosis.

The sample holds many counts of this clonotype. The chain employs TRBV9 and TRBJ2-2; possibly TRBD2 for D (6 bases). From germline, CDR1 is SGDLS and CDR2 YYNGEE. Trimming removed 3 bases from V and 4 bases from J, with 13 bases in between. The CDR3 sequence is 15 residues long. The CDR3 spells CASSASWTTTGELFF. As DNA, the CDR3 is TGTGCCAGCAGCGCATCCTGGACTACCACCGGGGAGCTGTTTTTT.

This clonotype has a handful of counts. A much larger clone differs from this one at a single base, so this may be a read error. The chain carries TRBV10-3 and TRBJ1-1; D is possibly TRBD1 (5 bases). This CDR3 has 11 residues. From germline, CDR1 is ENHRY and CDR2 SYGVKD. The CDR3 coding sequence is TGTGACATCAGTGGGCAGGGTACGGCTTTCTTT. Its protein product is CDISGQGTAFF.

This clonotype was seen ten or more times. DNA for the CDR3: TGCAGTGCTCATACCCCAGCCGGGACAGGGGGTAAGGTTGGCAATCAGCCCCAGCATTTT. This translates into CSAHTPAGTGGKVGNQPQHF. The chain joins TRBV20-1 to TRBJ1-5, with 11 bases that match TRBD1. The junction had 20 bases not matched to a gene; V was cut back by 5 bases and J by 2 bases. The CDR3 is 20 amino acids. Germline V lookup: CDR1 DFQATT, CDR2 SNEGSKA (reference sequence).

In its sample, this clonotype was seen many times. The chain recombines TRBV3-1 with TRBJ1-1; 9 bases agree with TRBD1. Germline V gene sequence: CDR1 LGHDT, CDR2 YNNKEL (reference sequence). The CDR3 runs 14 residues. V lost 2 bases and J lost 6; bases outside the gene matches: 4. CDR3 DNA: TGTGCCAGCAGCCAATACAGGGGGCTCGCTGAAGCTTTCTTT. Residues: CASSQYRGLAEAFF.

Of note for this clonotype: This clone may be a read error of a much larger clone one base away. The gene calls are TRBV9 and TRBJ1-6; 7 positions agree with TRBD1. The germline gives CDR1 SGDLS, CDR2 YYNGEE. CDR3 length equals 16 residues. As DNA, the CDR3 is TGTGCCAGCAGCGTAGATCCGACAGGGACAAATTCACACCTCCACTTT. It yields the protein CASSVDPTGTNSHLHF.

Turning to this clonotype: A read error may produce the germline difference seen at one junction end. The gene calls are TRBV28 and TRBJ2-5; 7 bases fit TRBD2. CDR1 is MDHEN, CDR2 SYDVKM, per germline. The CDR3 has 15 amino acids. The CDR3 protein is CASILPRGIQETQYF. Here the CDR3 DNA reads TGTGCCAGCATTTTACCGCGGGGGATACAAGAGACCCAGTACTTC.

This clonotype was counted at least ten times. The chain couples TRBV6-2 or TRBV6-3 to TRBJ2-2; D might be TRBD1 (5 bases). Germline V gene lookup returns CDR1 MNHEY and CDR2 SVGEGT. V was clipped by 6 bases and J by 6 bases, with 17 bases between them. The CDR3 has 15 residues. CDR3 loop: CASSPDGTGAGELFF. CDR3 coding DNA: TGTGCCAGCAGCCCAGACGGTACAGGAGCCGGGGAGCTGTTTTTT.

This clonotype was picked up many times. This rearrangement joins TRBV20-1 to TRBJ2-3; a possible D gene is TRBD1 (5 bases). This CDR3 region has 14 residues. Between the trimmed V and J ends, which lost 6 bases and 5 bases, there was a span of 18 bases. CDR1 and CDR2 (germline): DFQATT, SNEGSKA (reference sequence). The CDR3 sequence: CSAIRGPVGDTQYF. CDR3 nucleotides: TGCAGTGCCATTAGGGGCCCGGTGGGAGATACGCAGTATTTT.

Ten or more counts support this clonotype. The V and J genes are TRBV4-1 and TRBJ1-1; a possible D gene is TRBD1 (5 bases). The length of the CDR3 is 15 residues. Per germline, CDR1 MGHRA and CDR2 YSYEKL. Trimming removed 2 bases at V and 4 bases at J, with 14 bases between. Here the CDR3 DNA reads TGCGCCAGCAGCCAATTTCAGGGAGGTCCCACTGAAGCTTTCTTT. Translated, it gives CASSQFQGGPTEAFF.